This TCR beta chain was obtained from a study of blood T cell repertoires in COVID-19. Whole-study context: Italy, Spain and the United States were the sources of the convalescent and acute COVID-19 samples.

In germline, CDR1 is SEHNR, CDR2 FQNEAQ (reference sequence). This CDR3 is built from 15 residues. After removal of 1 base from V and 5 bases from J, the junction contained 7 bases not matched to a gene. Libraries were prepared by immunoSEQ multiplex PCR; TCRdb keeps only in-frame clonotypes and omits some of them. The sample includes some 320,000 clones, more than 75% of them seen just once. This receptor was identified in a woman aged 45-65 years who had recovered from COVID-19. The sequencing input was peripheral blood. J is TRBJ2-7 and V is TRBV7-9, with TRBD1 matching over 8 bases. This CDR3 reads CASSLDGTGTHEQYF. The CDR3 DNA is TGTGCCAGCAGCTTAGATGGGACAGGTACCCACGAGCAGTACTTC.